This record concerns one T cell receptor beta chain sequence. Libraries were prepared by immunoSEQ multiplex PCR; TCRdb keeps only in-frame clonotypes and omits some of them. The table includes 130,000 to 150,000 clones, roughly 89% detected once. The data are from a study of blood T cell repertoires in COVID-19. V was cut by 2 bases and J by 2 bases, with 3 bases left in between. Germline lookup yields CDR1 GTSNPN and CDR2 SVGIG (reference sequence). This CDR3 has 11 amino acids. This receptor was identified in a woman aged 40 to 50 with acute or convalescent COVID-19. Source material: peripheral blood. This chain connects TRBV30 to TRBJ1-1; D is unclear. The CDR3 DNA reads as TGTGCCTGGAGTCTTAACACTGAAGCTTTCTTT. Protein sequence: CAWSLNTEAFF.